This T cell receptor (beta chain) comes out of a study of blood T cell repertoires in COVID-19. Whole-study context: Acute-phase and convalescent COVID-19 samples originated in the United States, Italy and Spain.

The CDR3 length is 13 residues. Trimming took 3 bases from V and 5 from J; bases not matched to a gene: 4. Germline V lookup: CDR1 KGHSH, CDR2 LQKENI. The assay was immunoSEQ multiplex PCR, and TCRdb's table has in-frame clones only and misses some. The sample consists of more than 95,000 clones, around four fifths of them appearing once. The chain employs TRBV18 and TRBJ2-7, with TRBD1 matching over 7 bases. Sequencing was carried out using peripheral blood. This receptor was obtained from a man older than 75 with active or convalescent COVID-19. The CDR3 region has the DNA TGTGCCAGCTCACCGACAGGGATCGACGAGCAGTACTTC. Translation gives CASSPTGIDEQYF.